The rows below give T cell receptor beta chains drawn from one sample of a study of T cell changes during pregnancy in multiple sclerosis. Profiled with immunoSEQ multiplex PCR; TCRdb holds only in-frame clones, not every one. Of some 50,000 clones in the sample, 80% to 95% were seen once. Sequenced here: CD8+ T cells from peripheral blood mononuclear cells, sampled in the second trimester of pregnancy. These receptors were taken from a female donor with multiple sclerosis, enrolled in a pregnancy study. Both conserved end residues are part of each CDR3. The D gene is left open where the match is weak. Not all rows give a size; the values are once, few, many and, for expanded clones, a class.

V,D,J,size,DNA,CDR3
TRBV9,.,TRBJ1-3,once,TGTGCCAGCAGCGATCAGGGAGGGGCTGGAAACACCATATATTTT,CASSDQGGAGNTIYF
TRBV4-2,TRBD2,TRBJ2-7,many,TGTGCCAGCAGCCAAGACCTAGCCCGGGGGGTAGACGGGCAGTACTTC,CASSQDLARGVDGQYF
TRBV27,.,TRBJ1-5,.,TGTGCCAGCAGTTTAGGCGGGGTACAGCCCCAGCATTTT,CASSLGGVQPQHF
TRBV5-1,.,TRBJ1-2,once,TGCGCCAGCAGCTTGCACGGTGAGGACTATGGCTACACCTTC,CASSLHGEDYGYTF
TRBV2,TRBD1,TRBJ2-2,.,TGTGCCAGCAGTGAAGCGCGGACAGGGGACACCGGGGAGCTGTTTTTT,CASSEARTGDTGELFF
TRBV9,TRBD2,TRBJ2-3,.,TGTGCCAGCAGCGTAGAAAGCGGGGCCGCAGATACGCAGTATTTT,CASSVESGAADTQYF
TRBV19,.,TRBJ2-7,.,TGTGCCAGTAGTATCCCAGGGGACGAAAACGAGCAGTACTTC,CASSIPGDENEQYF
TRBV21-1,.,TRBJ2-1,once,TGTGCCAGCAGCAAAAGGAGCGGGGGGGAACAGGATGAGCAGTTCTTC,CASSKRSGGEQDEQFF
TRBV29-1,TRBD1,TRBJ2-7,.,TGCAGCGTTGTAGGGACAGGGAGGGCCTACGAGCAGTACTTC,CSVVGTGRAYEQYF
TRBV4-1,.,TRBJ2-4,.,TGCGCCAGCAGTCAAGGCCGGGGGAGCGTTCAGTACTTC,CASSQGRGSVQYF
TRBV7-2,.,TRBJ1-5,.,TGTGCCAGCAGCTTATACGGGGGTAGCAATCAGCCCCAGCATTTT,CASSLYGGSNQPQHF
TRBV19,.,TRBJ2-7,.,TGTGCCAGTAGTGCCTCTATCACTACAACCCACGAGCAGTACTTC,CASSASITTTHEQYF
TRBV9,TRBD1,TRBJ1-1,.,TGTGCCAGCAGCTCCTGGACAGGGAACACTGAAGCTTTCTTT,CASSSWTGNTEAFF
TRBV9,TRBD2,TRBJ2-3,.,TGTGCCAGCAGCGCGGGCGGTAGCGGGGGGGCGTATACGCAGTATTTT,CASSAGGSGGAYTQYF
TRBV9,.,TRBJ1-4,.,TGTGCCAGCAGCGTATCGGACAGATGGAATGAAAAACTGTTTTTT,CASSVSDRWNEKLFF
TRBV7-6,TRBD1,TRBJ2-7,.,TGTGCCAGCAGCTCTTCCGGGACAGGGGACCCCGAGCAGTACTTC,CASSSSGTGDPEQYF
TRBV2,.,TRBJ1-1,.,TGTGCCAGCAGTGAAGAGGGGGACACTGAAGCTTTCTTT,CASSEEGDTEAFF
TRBV11-2,TRBD1,TRBJ2-7,.,TGTGCCAGCAGCTTGAGGACAGGGGCCTACGAGCAGTACTTC,CASSLRTGAYEQYF
TRBV5-6,.,TRBJ2-7,large,TGTGCCAGCAGCTTTGGAGTTTCCTACGAGCAGTACTTC,CASSFGVSYEQYF